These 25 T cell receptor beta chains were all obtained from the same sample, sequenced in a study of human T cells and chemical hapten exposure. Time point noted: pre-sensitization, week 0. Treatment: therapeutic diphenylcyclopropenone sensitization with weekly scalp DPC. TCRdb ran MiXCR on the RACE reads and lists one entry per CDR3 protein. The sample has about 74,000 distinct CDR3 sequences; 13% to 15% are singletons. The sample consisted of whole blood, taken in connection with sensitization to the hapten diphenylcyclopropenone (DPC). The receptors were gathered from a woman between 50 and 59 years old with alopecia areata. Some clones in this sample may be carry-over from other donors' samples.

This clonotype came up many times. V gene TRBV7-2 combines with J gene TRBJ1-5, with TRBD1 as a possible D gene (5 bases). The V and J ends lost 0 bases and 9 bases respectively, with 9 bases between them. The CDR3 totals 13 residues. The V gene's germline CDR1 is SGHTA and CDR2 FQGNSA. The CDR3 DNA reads TGTGCCAGCAGCTTAGCGCGGGGGAGGCCCCAGCATTTT. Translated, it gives CASSLARGRPQHF.

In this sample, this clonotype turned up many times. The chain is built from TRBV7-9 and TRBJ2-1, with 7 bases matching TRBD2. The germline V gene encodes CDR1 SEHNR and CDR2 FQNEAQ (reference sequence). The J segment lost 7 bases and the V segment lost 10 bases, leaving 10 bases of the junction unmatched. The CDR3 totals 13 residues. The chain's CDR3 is CATGEGGGNEQFF. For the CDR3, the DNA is TGTGCCACCGGGGAGGGTGGCGGGAATGAGCAGTTCTTC.

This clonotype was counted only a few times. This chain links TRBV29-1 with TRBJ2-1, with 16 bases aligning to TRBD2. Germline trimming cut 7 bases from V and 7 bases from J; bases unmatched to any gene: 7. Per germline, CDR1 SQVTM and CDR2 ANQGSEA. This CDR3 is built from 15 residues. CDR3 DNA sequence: TGCAGCGGAAAGGGACTAGCGGGAGGGCCGAATGAGCAGTTCTTC. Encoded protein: CSGKGLAGGPNEQFF.

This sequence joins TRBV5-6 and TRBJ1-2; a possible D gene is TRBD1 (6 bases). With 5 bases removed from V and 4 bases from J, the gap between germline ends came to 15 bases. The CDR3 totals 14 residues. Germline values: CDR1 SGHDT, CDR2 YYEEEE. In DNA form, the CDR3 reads TGTGCCAGCAGACAATTGGACAGAATCTATGGCTACACCTTC. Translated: CASRQLDRIYGYTF.

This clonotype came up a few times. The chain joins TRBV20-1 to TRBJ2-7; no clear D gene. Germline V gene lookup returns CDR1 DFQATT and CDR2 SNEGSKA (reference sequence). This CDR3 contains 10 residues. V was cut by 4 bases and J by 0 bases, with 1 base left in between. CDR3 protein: CSANSYEQYF. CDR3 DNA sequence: TGCAGTGCTAACTCCTACGAGCAGTACTTC.

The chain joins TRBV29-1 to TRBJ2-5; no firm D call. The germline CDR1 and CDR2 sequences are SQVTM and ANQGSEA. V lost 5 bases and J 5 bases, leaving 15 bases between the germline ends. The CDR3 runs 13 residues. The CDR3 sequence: CSVPAPDTETQYF. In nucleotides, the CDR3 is TGCAGCGTTCCGGCCCCGGATACGGAGACCCAGTACTTC.

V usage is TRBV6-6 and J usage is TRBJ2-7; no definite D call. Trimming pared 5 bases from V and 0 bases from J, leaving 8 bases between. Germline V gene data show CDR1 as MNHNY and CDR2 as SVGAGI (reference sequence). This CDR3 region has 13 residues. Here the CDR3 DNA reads TGTGCCAGCAGTCTCGTGAGCTCCTACGAGCAGTACTTC. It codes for CASSLVSSYEQYF.

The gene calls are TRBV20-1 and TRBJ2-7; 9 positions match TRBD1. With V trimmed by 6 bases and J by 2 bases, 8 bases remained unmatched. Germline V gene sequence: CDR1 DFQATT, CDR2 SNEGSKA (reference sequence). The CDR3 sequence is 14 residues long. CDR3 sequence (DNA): TGCAGTGCCGTCCCGGGACAGGGTACCTACGAGCAGTACTTC. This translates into CSAVPGQGTYEQYF.

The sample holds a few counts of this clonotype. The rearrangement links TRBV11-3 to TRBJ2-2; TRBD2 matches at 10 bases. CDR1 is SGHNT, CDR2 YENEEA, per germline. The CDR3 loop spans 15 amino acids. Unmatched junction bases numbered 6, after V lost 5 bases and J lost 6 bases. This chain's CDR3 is CASSPSGRAAGELFF. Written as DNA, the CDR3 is TGTGCCAGCAGCCCCAGCGGGAGGGCTGCCGGGGAGCTGTTTTTT.

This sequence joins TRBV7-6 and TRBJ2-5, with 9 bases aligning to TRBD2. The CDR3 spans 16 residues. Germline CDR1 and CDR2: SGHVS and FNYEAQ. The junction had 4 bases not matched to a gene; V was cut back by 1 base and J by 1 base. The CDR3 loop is CASSLVPGLAQETQYF. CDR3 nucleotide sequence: TGTGCCAGCAGCTTAGTACCGGGACTAGCCCAAGAGACCCAGTACTTC.

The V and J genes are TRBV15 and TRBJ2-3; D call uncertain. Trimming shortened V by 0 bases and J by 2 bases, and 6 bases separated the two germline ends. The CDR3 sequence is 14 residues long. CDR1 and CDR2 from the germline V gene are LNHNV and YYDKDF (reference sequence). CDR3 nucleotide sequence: TGTGCCACCAGCAGAGATTACTACACAGATACGCAGTATTTT. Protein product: CATSRDYYTDTQYF.

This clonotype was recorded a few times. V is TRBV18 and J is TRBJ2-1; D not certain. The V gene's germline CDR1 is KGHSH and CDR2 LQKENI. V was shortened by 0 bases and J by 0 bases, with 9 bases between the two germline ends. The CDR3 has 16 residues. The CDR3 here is CASSPPTGSSYNEQFF. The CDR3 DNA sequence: TGTGCCAGCTCACCACCGACGGGTAGCTCCTACAATGAGCAGTTCTTC.

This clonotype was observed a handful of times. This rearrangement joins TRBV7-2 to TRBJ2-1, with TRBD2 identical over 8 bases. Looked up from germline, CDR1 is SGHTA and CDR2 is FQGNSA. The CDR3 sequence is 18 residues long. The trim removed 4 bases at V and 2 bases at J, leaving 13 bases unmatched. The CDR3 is CASSSHLGGRPPYNEQFF. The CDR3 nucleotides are TGTGCCAGCAGCTCCCACCTGGGCGGGAGGCCACCCTACAATGAGCAGTTCTTC.

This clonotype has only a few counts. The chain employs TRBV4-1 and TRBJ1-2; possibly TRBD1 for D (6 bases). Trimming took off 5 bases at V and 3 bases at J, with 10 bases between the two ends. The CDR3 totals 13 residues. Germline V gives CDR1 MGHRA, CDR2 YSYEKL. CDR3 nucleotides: TGCGCCAGCAGCTCCGGGGGGCACTATGGCTACACCTTC. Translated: CASSSGGHYGYTF.

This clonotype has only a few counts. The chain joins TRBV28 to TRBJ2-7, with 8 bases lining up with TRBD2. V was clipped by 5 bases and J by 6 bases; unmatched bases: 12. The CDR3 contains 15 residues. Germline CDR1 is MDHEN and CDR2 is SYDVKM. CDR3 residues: CASSAIGRAGTEQYF. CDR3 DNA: TGTGCCAGCAGTGCCATCGGGAGGGCCGGGACCGAGCAGTACTTC.

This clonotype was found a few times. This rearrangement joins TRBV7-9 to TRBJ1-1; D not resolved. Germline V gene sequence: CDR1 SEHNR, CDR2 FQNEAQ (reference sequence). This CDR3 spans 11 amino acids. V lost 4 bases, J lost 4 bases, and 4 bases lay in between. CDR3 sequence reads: CASSSATEAFF. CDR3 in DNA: TGTGCCAGCAGCTCGGCCACTGAAGCTTTCTTT.

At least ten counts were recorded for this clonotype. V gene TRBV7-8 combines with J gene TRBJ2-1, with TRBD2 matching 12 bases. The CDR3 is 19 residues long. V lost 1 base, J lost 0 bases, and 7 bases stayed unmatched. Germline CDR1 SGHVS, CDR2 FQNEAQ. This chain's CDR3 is CASSLVLAGGVGSYNEQFF. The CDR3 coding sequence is TGTGCCAGCAGCTTAGTACTAGCGGGAGGAGTCGGCTCCTACAATGAGCAGTTCTTC.

This CDR3 is CASSSERPRSYNEQFF. The CDR3 bases are TGTGCCAGCAGCTCCGAACGGCCGCGATCCTACAATGAGCAGTTCTTC. The chain employs TRBV7-9 and TRBJ2-1; no clear D. V shed 4 bases and J shed 1 base, with 14 bases lying between them. The CDR3 is 16 residues long. Germline-derived CDR1 and CDR2 are SEHNR and FQNEAQ (reference sequence).

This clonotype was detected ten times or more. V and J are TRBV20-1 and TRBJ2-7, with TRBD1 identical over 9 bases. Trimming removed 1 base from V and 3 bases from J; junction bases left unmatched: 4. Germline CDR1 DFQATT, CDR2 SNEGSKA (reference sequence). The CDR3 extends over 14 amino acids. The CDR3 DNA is TGCAGTGCTAGAGCTTACAGGGGGCACTACGAGCAGTACTTC. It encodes CSARAYRGHYEQYF.

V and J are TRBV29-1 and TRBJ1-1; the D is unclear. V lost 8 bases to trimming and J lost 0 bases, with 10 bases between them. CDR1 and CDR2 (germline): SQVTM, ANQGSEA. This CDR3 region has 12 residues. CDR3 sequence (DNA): TGCAGCTGTGGGCTTATGAACACTGAAGCTTTCTTT. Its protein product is CSCGLMNTEAFF.

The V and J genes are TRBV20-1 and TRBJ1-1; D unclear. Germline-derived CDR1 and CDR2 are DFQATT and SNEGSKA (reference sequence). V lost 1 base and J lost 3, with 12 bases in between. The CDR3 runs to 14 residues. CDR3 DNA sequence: TGCAGTGCTAGAGGAGGAGCGGCAGACACTGAAGCTTTCTTT. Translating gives CSARGGAADTEAFF.

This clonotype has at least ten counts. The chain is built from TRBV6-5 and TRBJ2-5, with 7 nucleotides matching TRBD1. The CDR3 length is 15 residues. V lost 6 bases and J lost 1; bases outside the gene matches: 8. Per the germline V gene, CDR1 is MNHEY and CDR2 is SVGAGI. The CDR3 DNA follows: TGTGCCAGCAGCCTTGACAGGGTTTTCCAAGAGACCCAGTACTTC. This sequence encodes CASSLDRVFQETQYF.

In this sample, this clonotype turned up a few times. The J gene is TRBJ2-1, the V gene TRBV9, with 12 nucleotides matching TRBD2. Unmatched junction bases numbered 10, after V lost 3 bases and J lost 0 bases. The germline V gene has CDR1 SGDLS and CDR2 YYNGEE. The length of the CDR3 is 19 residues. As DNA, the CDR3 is TGTGCCAGCAGCGCGACTAGCGGGAGACCATTTAGCTCCTACAATGAGCAGTTCTTC. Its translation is CASSATSGRPFSSYNEQFF.

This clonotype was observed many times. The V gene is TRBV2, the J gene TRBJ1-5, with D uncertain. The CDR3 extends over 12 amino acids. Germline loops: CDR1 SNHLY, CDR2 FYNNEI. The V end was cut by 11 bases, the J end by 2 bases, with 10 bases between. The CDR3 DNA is TGTGCCTCTGGGGAGCGCAATCAGCCCCAGCATTTT. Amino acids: CASGERNQPQHF.

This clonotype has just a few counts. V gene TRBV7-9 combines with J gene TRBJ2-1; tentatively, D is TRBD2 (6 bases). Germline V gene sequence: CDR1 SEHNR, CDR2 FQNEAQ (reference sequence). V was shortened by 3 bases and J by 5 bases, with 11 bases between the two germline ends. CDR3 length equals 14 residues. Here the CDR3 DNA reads TGTGCCAGCAGCTTTAGGGACTTGAACAATGAGCAGTTCTTC. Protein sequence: CASSFRDLNNEQFF.